This TCR beta chain was recorded in a study of T cells in women clearing cervical HPV infection. Study-level information: Control women cleared a single incident HPV16 infection within 12 months. Case blood was drawn a median approximately 150 days after lesion detection. Study-wide points: Cases carried less TRBV6-7 than controls: about 0.1% versus 0.15%. It is unknown whether associations predate infection; no effector/memory or HPV-specific sorting.

In the case of this clone: Its specificity is unknown. The CDR3 is cut off 3 residues early in the read; its end comes from the germline J gene.

Germline lookup yields CDR1 KGHSH and CDR2 LQKENI. The CDR3 is 14 amino acids. TCRdb's table, derived via immunoSEQ multiplex PCR, lists solely in-frame clones and lacks some. Recorded for this sample: more than 25,000 clones. This TCR derives from a woman between 18 and 70 years old with a cervical HPV16 infection that either progressed to CIN3+ or cleared (not recorded which). Sequenced sample: blood buffy coat. The chain carries TRBV18 and TRBJ1-2, with a possible D match to TRBD1 (6 bases). The CDR3 bases that were read are TGTGCCAGCTCACCGACAGGAGACACAGATACC. As protein: CASSPTGDTDT. The CDR3 as a whole reads CASSPTGDTDTYTF.